This T cell receptor (beta chain) was sequenced during a study of blood T cell repertoires in COVID-19. About the study: From T cells, B-cell-depleted T cells, or PBMCs came the material, which was cDNA or gDNA.

Some clones are missing from TCRdb's copy, which holds only in-frame ones; the method was immunoSEQ multiplex PCR. This table has a few hundred thousand clones, 65% to 90% appearing once. CDR3 size: 14 residues. Germline loops: CDR1 MNHEY, CDR2 SMNVEV (reference sequence). The V and J ends lost 3 bases and 3 bases respectively, with 12 bases between them. This chain links TRBV27 with TRBJ2-7; D might be TRBD1 (6 bases). This clonotype was obtained from a woman in her 40s who had recovered from COVID-19. Sequencing used peripheral blood. The CDR3 DNA follows: TGTGCCAGCAGTTTCCTAGTAGGGGGCTACGAGCAGTACTTC. Protein product: CASSFLVGGYEQYF.